This T cell receptor (beta chain) is drawn from a study of control samples from healthy donors and cancer patients. A few counts support this clone. Assay used: immunoSEQ multiplex PCR; TCRdb lists only in-frame clones, some missing. Of some 11,000 clones listed, roughly 94% were seen once; the top ten hold 27%. The CDR3 extends over 15 amino acids. Germline V lookup: CDR1 SGHAT, CDR2 FQDESV (reference sequence). With 4 bases removed from V and 2 bases from J, the gap between germline ends came to 14 bases. The genes are TRBV11-1 and TRBJ1-1, with TRBD1 as a possible D gene (5 bases). This clonotype was obtained from a man in his 70s with head and neck cancer. The specimen was PBMCs. CDR3 in DNA: TGTGCCAGCAGCTCCGCTGGGACGGACAACACTGAAGCTTTCTTT. It is translated as CASSSAGTDNTEAFF. Full variable domain (outside the CDR3, taken from reference TRBV11-1 and TRBJ1-1): EAEVAQSPRYKITEKSQAVAFWCDPISGHATLYWYRQILGQGPELLVQFQDESVVDDSQLPKDRFSAERLKGVDSTLKIQPAELGDSAMYLCASSSAGTDNTEAFFGQGTRLTVV.